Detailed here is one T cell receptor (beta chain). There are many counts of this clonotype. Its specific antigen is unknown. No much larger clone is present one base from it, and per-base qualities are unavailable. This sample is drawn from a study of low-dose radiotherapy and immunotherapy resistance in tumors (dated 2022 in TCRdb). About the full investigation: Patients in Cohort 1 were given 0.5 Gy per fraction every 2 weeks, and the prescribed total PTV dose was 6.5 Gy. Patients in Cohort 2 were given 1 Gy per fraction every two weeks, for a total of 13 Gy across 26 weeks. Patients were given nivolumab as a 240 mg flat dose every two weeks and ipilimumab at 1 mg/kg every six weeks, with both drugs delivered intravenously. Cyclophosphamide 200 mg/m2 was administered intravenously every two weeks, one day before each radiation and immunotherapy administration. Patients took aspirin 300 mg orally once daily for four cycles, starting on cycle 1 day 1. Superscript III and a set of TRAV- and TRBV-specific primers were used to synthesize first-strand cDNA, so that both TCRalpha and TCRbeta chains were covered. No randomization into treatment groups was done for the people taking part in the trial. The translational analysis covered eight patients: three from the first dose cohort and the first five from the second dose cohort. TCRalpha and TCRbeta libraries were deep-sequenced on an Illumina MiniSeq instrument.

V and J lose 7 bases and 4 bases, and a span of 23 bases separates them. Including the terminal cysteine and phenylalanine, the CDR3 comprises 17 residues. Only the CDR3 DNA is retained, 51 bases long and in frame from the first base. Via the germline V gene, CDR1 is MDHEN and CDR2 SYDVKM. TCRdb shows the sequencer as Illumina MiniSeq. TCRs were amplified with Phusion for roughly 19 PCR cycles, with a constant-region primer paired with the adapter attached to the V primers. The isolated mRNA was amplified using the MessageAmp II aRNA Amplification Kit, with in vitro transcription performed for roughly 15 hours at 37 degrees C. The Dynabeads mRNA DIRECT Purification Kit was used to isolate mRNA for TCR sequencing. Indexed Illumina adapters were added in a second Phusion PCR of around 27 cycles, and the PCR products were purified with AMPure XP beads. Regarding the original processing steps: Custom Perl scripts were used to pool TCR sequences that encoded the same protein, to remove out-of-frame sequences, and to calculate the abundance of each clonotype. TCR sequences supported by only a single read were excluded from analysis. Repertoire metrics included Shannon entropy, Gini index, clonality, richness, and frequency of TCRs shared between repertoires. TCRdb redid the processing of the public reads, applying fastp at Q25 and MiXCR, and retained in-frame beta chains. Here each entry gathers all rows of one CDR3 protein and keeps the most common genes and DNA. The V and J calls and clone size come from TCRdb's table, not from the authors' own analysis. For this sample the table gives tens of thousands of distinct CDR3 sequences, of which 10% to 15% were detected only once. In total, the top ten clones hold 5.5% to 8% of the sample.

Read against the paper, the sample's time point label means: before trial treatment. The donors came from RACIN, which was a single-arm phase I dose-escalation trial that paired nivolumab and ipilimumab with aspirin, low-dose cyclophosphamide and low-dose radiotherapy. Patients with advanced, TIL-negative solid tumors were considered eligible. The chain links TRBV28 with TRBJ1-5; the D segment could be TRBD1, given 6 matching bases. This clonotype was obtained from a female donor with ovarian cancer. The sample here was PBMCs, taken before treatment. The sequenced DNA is TGTGCCAGCACCTTATGGGGGGGGCAAAAGGGGAATCAGCCCCAGCATTTT. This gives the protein CASTLWGGQKGNQPQHF.